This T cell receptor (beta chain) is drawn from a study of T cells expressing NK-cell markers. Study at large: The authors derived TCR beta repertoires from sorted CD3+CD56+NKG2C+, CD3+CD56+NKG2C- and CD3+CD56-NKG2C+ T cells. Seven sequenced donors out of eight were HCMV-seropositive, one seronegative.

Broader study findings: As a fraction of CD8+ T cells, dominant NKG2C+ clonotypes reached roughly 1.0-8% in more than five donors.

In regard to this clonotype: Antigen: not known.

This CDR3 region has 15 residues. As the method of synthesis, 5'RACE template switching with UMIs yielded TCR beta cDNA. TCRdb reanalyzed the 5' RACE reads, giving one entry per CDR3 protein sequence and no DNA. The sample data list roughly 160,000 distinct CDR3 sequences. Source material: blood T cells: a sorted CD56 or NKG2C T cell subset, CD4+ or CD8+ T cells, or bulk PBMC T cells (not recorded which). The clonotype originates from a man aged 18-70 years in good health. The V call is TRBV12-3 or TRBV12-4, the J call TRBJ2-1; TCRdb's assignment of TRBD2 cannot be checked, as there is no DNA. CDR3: CASSPYSGVYNEQFF.